This entry features one T cell receptor (beta chain) sequence. These data are taken from a study of OX40 agonist ivuxolimab in advanced cancers. Patients were ineligible given autoimmune disease history or systemic immunosuppression. TCRdb keeps only in-frame clones here, not all; method: immunoSEQ multiplex PCR. The top ten clones hold approximately 1.5% of a sample with tens of thousands of clones, roughly 83% of them seen once. CDR3 length: 14 amino acids. The ends lost 8 bases at V and 0 bases at J; junction bases unmatched: 7. CDR1 and CDR2 from the germline V gene are SNHLY and FYNNEI. The clonotype was recovered from an adult with an advanced solid tumor such as melanoma, head and neck, liver or kidney cancer. Sequenced here: CD4+ or CD8+ T cells sorted from blood, sampled in a trial of the OX40 agonist ivuxolimab. The chain joins TRBV2 to TRBJ2-7; 7 nucleotides align to TRBD1. The CDR3 here is CASLVQGFSYEQYF. The CDR3 DNA follows: TGTGCCAGCTTGGTACAGGGGTTCTCCTACGAGCAGTACTTC.